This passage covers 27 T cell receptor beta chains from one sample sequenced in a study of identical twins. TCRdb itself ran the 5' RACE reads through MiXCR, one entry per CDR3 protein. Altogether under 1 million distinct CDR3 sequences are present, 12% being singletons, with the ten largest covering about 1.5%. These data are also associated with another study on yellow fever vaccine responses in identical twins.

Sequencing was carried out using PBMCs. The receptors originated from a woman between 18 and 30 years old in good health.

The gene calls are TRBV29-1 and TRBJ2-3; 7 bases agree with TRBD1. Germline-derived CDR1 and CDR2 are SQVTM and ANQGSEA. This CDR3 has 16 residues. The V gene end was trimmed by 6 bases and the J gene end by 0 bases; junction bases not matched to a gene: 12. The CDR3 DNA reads TGCAGCGTGGATCTGACAGGGCGATATAGCACAGATACGCAGTATTTT. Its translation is CSVDLTGRYSTDTQYF.

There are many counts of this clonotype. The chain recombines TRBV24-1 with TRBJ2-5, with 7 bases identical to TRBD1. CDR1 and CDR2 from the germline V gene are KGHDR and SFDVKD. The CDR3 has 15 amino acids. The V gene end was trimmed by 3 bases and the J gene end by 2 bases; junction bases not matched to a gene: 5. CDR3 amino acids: CATSDPGQEQETQYF. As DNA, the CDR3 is TGTGCCACCAGTGATCCCGGACAGGAGCAAGAGACCCAGTACTTC.

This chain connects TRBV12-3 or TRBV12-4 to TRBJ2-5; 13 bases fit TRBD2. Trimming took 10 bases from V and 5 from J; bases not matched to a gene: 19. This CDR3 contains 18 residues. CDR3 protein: CAICQFPVTTSGGETQYF. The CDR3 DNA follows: TGTGCCATCTGTCAGTTCCCCGTTACGACTAGCGGGGGGGAGACCCAGTACTTC.

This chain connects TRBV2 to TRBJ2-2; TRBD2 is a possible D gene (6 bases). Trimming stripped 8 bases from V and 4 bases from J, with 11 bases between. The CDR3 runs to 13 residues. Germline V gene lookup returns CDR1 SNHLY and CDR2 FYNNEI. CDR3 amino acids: CASGDSGTGELFF. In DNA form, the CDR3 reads TGTGCCAGCGGGGACTCCGGCACCGGGGAGCTGTTTTTT. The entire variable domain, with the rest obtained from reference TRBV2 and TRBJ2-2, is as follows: EPEVTQTPSHQVTQMGQEVILRCVPISNHLYFYWYRQILGQKVEFLVSFYNNEISEKSEIFDDQFSVERPDGSNFTLKIRSTKLEDSAMYFCASGDSGTGELFFGEGSRLTVL.

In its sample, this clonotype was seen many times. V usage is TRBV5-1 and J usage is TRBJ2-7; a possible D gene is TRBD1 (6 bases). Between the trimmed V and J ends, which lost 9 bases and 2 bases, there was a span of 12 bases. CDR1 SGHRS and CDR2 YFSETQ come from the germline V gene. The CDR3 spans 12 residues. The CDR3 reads CATKDSTYEQYF. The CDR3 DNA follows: TGCGCCACCAAGGACAGTACCTACGAGCAGTACTTC.

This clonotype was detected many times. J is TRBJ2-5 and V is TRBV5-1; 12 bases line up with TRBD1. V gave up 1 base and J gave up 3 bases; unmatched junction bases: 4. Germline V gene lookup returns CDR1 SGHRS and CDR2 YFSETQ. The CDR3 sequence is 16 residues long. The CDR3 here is CASSLMGQGAKETQYF. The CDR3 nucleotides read TGCGCCAGCAGCTTGATGGGACAGGGGGCGAAAGAGACCCAGTACTTC. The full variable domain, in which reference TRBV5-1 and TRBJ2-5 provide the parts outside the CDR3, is KAGVTQTPRYLIKTRGQQVTLSCSPISGHRSVSWYQQTPGQGLQFLFEYFSETQRNKGNFPGRFSGRQFSNSRSEMNVSTLELGDSALYLCASSLMGQGAKETQYFGPGTRLLVL.

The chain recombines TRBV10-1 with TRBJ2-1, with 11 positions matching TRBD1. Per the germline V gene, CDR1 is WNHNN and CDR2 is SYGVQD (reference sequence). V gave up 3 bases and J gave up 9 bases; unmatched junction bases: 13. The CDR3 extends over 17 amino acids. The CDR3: CASSEPPGTGGVVEQFF. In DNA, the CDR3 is TGCGCCAGCAGTGAACCCCCCGGGACAGGGGGGGTAGTTGAGCAGTTCTTC.

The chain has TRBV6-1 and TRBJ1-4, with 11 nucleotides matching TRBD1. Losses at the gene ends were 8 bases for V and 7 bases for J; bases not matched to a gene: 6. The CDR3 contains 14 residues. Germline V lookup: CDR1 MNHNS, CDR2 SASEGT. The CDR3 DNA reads TGTGCCAGCGCCGAGGGGACAGGGGGTGAAAAACTGTTTTTT. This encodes CASAEGTGGEKLFF.

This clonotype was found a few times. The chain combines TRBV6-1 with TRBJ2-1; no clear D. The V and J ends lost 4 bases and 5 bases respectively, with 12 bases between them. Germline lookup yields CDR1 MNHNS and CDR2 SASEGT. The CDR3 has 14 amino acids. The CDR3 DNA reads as TGTGCCAGCAGTGCGGGTCGGCTCCACAATGAGCAGTTCTTC. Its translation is CASSAGRLHNEQFF.

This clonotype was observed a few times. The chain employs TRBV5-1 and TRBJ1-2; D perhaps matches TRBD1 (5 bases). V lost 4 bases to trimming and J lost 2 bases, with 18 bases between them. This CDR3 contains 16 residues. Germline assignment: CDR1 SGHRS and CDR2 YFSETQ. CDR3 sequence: CASSLVSGVVNYGYTF. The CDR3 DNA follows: TGCGCCAGCAGCCTGGTTTCGGGGGTGGTGAACTATGGCTACACCTTC.

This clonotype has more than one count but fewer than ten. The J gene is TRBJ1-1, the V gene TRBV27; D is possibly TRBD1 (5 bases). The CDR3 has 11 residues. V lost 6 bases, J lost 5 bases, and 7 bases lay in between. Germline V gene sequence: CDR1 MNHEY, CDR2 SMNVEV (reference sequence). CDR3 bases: TGTGCCAGCAGGACAGTGACTGAAGCTTTCTTT. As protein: CASRTVTEAFF.

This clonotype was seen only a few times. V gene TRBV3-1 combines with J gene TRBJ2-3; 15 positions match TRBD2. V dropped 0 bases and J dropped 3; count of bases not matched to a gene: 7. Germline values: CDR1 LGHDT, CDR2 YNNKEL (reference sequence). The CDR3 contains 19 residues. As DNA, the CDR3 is TGTGCCAGCAGCCAAGAAGTGTCAGGGACTAGCGGGAGGACAGATACGCAGTATTTT. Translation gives CASSQEVSGTSGRTDTQYF.

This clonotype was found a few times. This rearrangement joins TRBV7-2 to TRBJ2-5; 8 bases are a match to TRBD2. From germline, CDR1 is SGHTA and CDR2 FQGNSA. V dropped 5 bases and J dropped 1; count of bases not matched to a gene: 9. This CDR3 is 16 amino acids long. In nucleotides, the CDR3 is TGTGCCAGCAGCGCCGGGAGGGGGGGGCTCCAAGAGACCCAGTACTTC. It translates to CASSAGRGGLQETQYF.

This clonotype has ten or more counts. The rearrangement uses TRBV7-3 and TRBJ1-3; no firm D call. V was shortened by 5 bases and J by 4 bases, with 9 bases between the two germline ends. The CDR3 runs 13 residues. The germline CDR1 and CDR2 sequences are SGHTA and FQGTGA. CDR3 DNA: TGTGCCAGCAGCCCGAAGACGGGAAACACCATATATTTT. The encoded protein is CASSPKTGNTIYF.

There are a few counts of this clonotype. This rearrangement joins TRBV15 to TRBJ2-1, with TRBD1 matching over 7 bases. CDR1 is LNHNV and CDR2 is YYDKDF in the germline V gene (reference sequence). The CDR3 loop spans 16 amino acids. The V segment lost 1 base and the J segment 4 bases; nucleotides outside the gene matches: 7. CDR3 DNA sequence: TGTGCCACCAGCAGAGGAGCAACAGGGGTATACAATGAGCAGTTCTTC. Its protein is CATSRGATGVYNEQFF.

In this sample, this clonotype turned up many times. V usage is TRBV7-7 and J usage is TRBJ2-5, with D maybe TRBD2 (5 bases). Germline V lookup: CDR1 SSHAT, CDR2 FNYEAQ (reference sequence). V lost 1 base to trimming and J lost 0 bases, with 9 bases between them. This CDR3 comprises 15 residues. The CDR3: CASSLGTLDQETQYF. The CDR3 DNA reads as TGTGCCAGCAGCTTAGGGACTCTCGACCAAGAGACCCAGTACTTC.

Written as DNA, the CDR3 is TGCGCCAGCAGCTTGGAAGACAAACGCACAGATACGCAGTATTTT. Protein sequence: CASSLEDKRTDTQYF. The chain employs TRBV5-1 and TRBJ2-3; D is unresolved. The CDR3 spans 15 residues. Trimming took 0 bases from V and 1 from J, leaving 9 bases between them. Germline assignment: CDR1 SGHRS and CDR2 YFSETQ.

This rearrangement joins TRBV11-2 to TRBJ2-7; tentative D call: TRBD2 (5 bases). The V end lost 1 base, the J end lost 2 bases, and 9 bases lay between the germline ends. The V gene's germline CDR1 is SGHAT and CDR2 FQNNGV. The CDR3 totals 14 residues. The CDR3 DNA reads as TGTGCCAGCAGCTTAGGTTCGCGGGCCTACGAGCAGTACTTC. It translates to CASSLGSRAYEQYF.

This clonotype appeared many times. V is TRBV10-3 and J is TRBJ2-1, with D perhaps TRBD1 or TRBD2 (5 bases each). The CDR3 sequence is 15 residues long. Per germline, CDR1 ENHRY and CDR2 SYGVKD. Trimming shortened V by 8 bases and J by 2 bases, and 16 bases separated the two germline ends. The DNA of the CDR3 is TGTGCCATCGCGGGCTCAGGGCTCCCCTACAATGAGCAGTTCTTC. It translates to CAIAGSGLPYNEQFF.

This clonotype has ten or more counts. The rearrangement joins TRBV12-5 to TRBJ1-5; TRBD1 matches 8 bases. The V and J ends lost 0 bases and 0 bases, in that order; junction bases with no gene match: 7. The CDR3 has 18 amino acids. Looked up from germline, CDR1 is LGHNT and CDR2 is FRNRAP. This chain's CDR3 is CASGLVPGGGFSNQPQHF. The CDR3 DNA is TGTGCTAGTGGTTTGGTACCAGGGGGCGGCTTTAGCAATCAGCCCCAGCATTTT.

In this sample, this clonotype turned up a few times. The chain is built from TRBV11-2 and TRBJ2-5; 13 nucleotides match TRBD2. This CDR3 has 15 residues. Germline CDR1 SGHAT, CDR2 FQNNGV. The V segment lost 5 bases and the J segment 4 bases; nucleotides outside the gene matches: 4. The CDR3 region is CASSTGTSGVETQYF. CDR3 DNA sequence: TGTGCCAGCAGCACCGGGACTAGCGGGGTAGAGACCCAGTACTTC.

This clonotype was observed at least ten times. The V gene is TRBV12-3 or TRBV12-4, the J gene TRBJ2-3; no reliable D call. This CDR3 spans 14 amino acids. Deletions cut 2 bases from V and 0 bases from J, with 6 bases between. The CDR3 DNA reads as TGTGCCAGCAGTTTAAAAACCAGCACAGATACGCAGTATTTT. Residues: CASSLKTSTDTQYF.

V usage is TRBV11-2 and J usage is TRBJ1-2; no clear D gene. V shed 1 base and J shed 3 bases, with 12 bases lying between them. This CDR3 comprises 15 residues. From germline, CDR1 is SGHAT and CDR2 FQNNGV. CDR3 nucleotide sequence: TGTGCCAGCAGCTTAGGGGCAGCATTCGACTATGGCTACACCTTC. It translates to CASSLGAAFDYGYTF.

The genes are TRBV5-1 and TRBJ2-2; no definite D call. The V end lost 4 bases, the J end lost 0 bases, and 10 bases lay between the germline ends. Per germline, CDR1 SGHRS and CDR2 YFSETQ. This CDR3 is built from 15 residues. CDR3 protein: CASSGVRPNTGELFF. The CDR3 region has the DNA TGCGCCAGCAGCGGTGTCCGGCCGAACACCGGGGAGCTGTTTTTT.

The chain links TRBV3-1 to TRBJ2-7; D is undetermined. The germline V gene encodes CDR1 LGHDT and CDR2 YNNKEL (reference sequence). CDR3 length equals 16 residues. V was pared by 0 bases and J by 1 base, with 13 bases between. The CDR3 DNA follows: TGTGCCAGCAGCCAAGAGGGAAAACAGCTGTCCTACGAGCAGTACTTC. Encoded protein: CASSQEGKQLSYEQYF.

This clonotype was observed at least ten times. The DNA of the CDR3 is TGTGCCAGCAGCCTCGACAGGAGGCTCACAGATACGCAGTATTTT. It specifies CASSLDRRLTDTQYF. V usage is TRBV12-3 or TRBV12-4 and J usage is TRBJ2-3; weak D call: TRBD1 (6 bases). The CDR3 has 15 amino acids. Trimming shortened V by 6 bases and J by 2 bases, and 15 bases separated the two germline ends.

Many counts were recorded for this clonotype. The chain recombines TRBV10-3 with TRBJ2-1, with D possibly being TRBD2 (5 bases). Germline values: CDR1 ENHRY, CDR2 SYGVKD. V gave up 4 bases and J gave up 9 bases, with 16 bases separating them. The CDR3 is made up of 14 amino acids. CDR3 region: CAISVSSLAPEQFF. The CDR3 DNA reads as TGTGCCATCAGTGTTTCGAGTCTAGCCCCTGAGCAGTTCTTC.